These 20 T cell receptor beta chains came from one sample sequenced in a study of identical twins. TCRdb recomputed calls from the 5' RACE reads with MiXCR, one row per CDR3 protein. The data show hundreds of thousands of distinct CDR3 sequences, with less than 10% seen just once and 0.75% to 1% held by the top ten. These data were likewise used in another study, on yellow fever vaccine responses in identical twins.

Sequencing input: PBMCs. The receptors originated from a young woman in good health.

This chain joins TRBV7-9 and TRBJ2-7; 9 nucleotides agree with TRBD1. After removal of 0 bases from V and 2 bases from J, the junction contained 2 bases not matched to a gene. The CDR3 has 15 residues. Germline assignment: CDR1 SEHNR and CDR2 FQNEAQ (reference sequence). CDR3 nucleotides: TGTGCCAGCAGCTTAGCCCGGACAGGGGCCTACGAGCAGTACTTC. Amino acid sequence: CASSLARTGAYEQYF.

The chain is built from TRBV3-1 and TRBJ2-1; D uncertain. The CDR3 covers 14 residues. Trimming left V 1 base short and J 7 bases short, with 11 bases between. Germline V gives CDR1 LGHDT, CDR2 YNNKEL (reference sequence). CDR3: CASSQVLPRNEQFF. In nucleotides, the CDR3 is TGTGCCAGCAGCCAAGTCTTGCCACGGAATGAGCAGTTCTTC.

The rearrangement links TRBV5-1 to TRBJ2-3; 8 bases agree with TRBD1. CDR1 and CDR2 from the germline V gene are SGHRS and YFSETQ. The length of the CDR3 is 14 residues. The V gene end was trimmed by 7 bases and the J gene end by 2 bases; junction bases not matched to a gene: 6. The CDR3 loop reads CASWRTGNTDTQYF. The DNA of the CDR3 is TGCGCCAGCTGGAGGACAGGGAACACAGATACGCAGTATTTT.

The CDR3 sequence is CWASSGQGDRGLRNQPQHF. For the CDR3, the DNA is TGCTGGGCTAGTTCGGGACAAGGGGACCGAGGGTTGCGCAATCAGCCCCAGCATTTT. The chain employs TRBV20-1 and TRBJ1-5, with D possibly being TRBD1 (6 bases). This CDR3 contains 19 residues. CDR1 is DFQATT and CDR2 is SNEGSKA in the germline V gene (reference sequence).

There are a few counts of this clonotype. The chain has TRBV5-1 and TRBJ2-1, with TRBD1 matching over 7 bases. The V and J ends lost 3 bases and 1 base, in that order; junction bases with no gene match: 7. CDR1 SGHRS and CDR2 YFSETQ come from the germline V gene. The CDR3 contains 16 residues. The CDR3 loop is CASSSLTGESYNEQFF. Written as DNA, the CDR3 is TGCGCCAGCAGCTCGTTAACAGGGGAGTCCTACAATGAGCAGTTCTTC.

This clonotype was seen many times. J is TRBJ2-5 and V is TRBV29-1; the D gene could be TRBD1 or TRBD2 (5 bases each). The CDR3 sequence is 12 residues long. Germline lookup yields CDR1 SQVTM and CDR2 ANQGSEA. Trimming stripped 7 bases from V and 9 bases from J, with 18 bases between. CDR3 in amino acids: CSAESGTLAQYF. The CDR3, as DNA: TGCAGCGCCGAGTCCGGGACCCTGGCCCAGTACTTC.

This chain joins TRBV27 and TRBJ2-6; 7 bases are shared with TRBD1. CDR3 length: 16 residues. V shed 7 bases and J 2 bases; nucleotides not matched to a gene: 8. Germline V gene sequence: CDR1 MNHEY, CDR2 SMNVEV (reference sequence). CDR3 in amino acids: CASTHRGGAGANVLTF. Here the CDR3 DNA reads TGTGCCAGCACCCATCGAGGGGGCGCTGGGGCCAACGTCCTGACTTTC.

In this sample, this clonotype turned up many times. The V and J genes are TRBV4-3 and TRBJ2-3; D gene unclear. Germline V gene data show CDR1 as LGHNA and CDR2 as YSLEER. Trimming shortened V by 0 bases and J by 6 bases, and 16 bases separated the two germline ends. CDR3 length equals 16 residues. CDR3 amino acids: CASSQDRRLPLDTQYF. In DNA, the CDR3 is TGCGCCAGCAGCCAAGATCGTCGACTCCCCCTCGATACGCAGTATTTT.

This clonotype came up a few times. CDR3 sequence: CASSPIGTSQGNEQFF. Written as DNA, the CDR3 is TGTGCCAGCAGTCCCATTGGAACTAGTCAAGGCAATGAGCAGTTCTTC. V and J are TRBV6-1 and TRBJ2-1; tentative D call: TRBD2 (5 bases). The length of the CDR3 is 16 residues. In germline, CDR1 is MNHNS, CDR2 SASEGT. Trimming took off 5 bases at V and 6 bases at J, with 20 bases between the two ends.

This clonotype appeared a few times. The chain couples TRBV4-1 to TRBJ2-5; 10 positions match TRBD2. CDR3 length: 16 residues. The V gene end was trimmed by 0 bases and the J gene end by 5 bases; junction bases not matched to a gene: 6. Germline CDR1 MGHRA, CDR2 YSYEKL. The DNA for the CDR3 is TGCGCCAGCAGCCAAGACGAAGCGGGAGGGCAGGAGACCCAGTACTTC. Its protein product is CASSQDEAGGQETQYF.

This clonotype appeared a few times. The rearrangement joins TRBV29-1 to TRBJ2-7; TRBD1 agrees at 12 bases. J was trimmed by 6 bases and V by 3 bases; bases with no gene match: 6. The CDR3 sequence is 14 residues long. Germline V CDR1 and CDR2: SQVTM, ANQGSEA. The CDR3 DNA reads as TGCAGCGTTGAGGGACAGGGGGCCATTCCCGAGCAGTACTTC. Amino acids: CSVEGQGAIPEQYF.

Many counts were recorded for this clonotype. The chain has TRBV5-1 and TRBJ2-3, with TRBD2 matching 10 bases. The CDR3 is 18 amino acids. Trimming took 4 bases from V and 0 from J; bases not matched to a gene: 11. Germline-derived CDR1 and CDR2 are SGHRS and YFSETQ. CDR3 loop: CASSLEPSGSSSTDTQYF. CDR3 in DNA: TGCGCCAGCAGCCTGGAGCCTAGCGGGAGCTCTAGCACAGATACGCAGTATTTT.

Ten or more counts support this clonotype. The CDR3 region has the DNA TGCAGCGTTGGACTAGCGGGAGTCGCAGATACGCAGTATTTT. This gives the protein CSVGLAGVADTQYF. This rearrangement joins TRBV29-1 to TRBJ2-3, with 12 nucleotides matching TRBD2. CDR1 is SQVTM, CDR2 ANQGSEA, per germline. V trimming: 4 bases; J trimming: 4 bases; junction bases outside the gene matches: 3. This CDR3 has 14 residues.

The chain combines TRBV19 with TRBJ2-1, with 10 bases that match TRBD2. The CDR3 has 18 amino acids. Unmatched junction bases numbered 15, after V lost 4 bases and J lost 6 bases. CDR1 is LNHDA and CDR2 is SQIVND in the germline V gene (reference sequence). Here the CDR3 reads CASSTITSGKMESNEQFF. CDR3 sequence (DNA): TGTGCCAGTAGTACTATAACTAGCGGGAAGATGGAGTCCAATGAGCAGTTCTTC.

This clonotype was seen repeatedly, ten times or more. This chain joins TRBV2 and TRBJ1-5, with 7 bases aligning to TRBD1. The trim removed 9 bases at V and 6 bases at J, leaving 14 bases unmatched. Germline V gives CDR1 SNHLY, CDR2 FYNNEI. The CDR3 is made up of 15 amino acids. The CDR3: CASSIIQGSGQPQHF. CDR3 nucleotide sequence: TGTGCCAGTAGTATTATACAGGGGAGCGGTCAGCCCCAGCATTTT.

Many counts were recorded for this clonotype. The J gene is TRBJ2-7, the V gene TRBV15, with D possibly matching TRBD2 (7 bases). The germline V and J ends were trimmed by 4 bases and 6 bases, with 22 bases remaining between them. There are 16 residues in the CDR3. Germline loops: CDR1 LNHNV, CDR2 YYDKDF (reference sequence). CDR3 bases: TGTGCCACCAGCATTTTATCCAAGGGGGGGCTAACCGAGCAGTACTTC. It translates to CATSILSKGGLTEQYF.

This clonotype occurred once. The genes are TRBV6-2 or TRBV6-3 and TRBJ2-2; 12 bases match TRBD2. Germline V gene data show CDR1 as MNHEY and CDR2 as SVGEGT. The V gene end was trimmed by 6 bases and the J gene end by 5 bases; junction bases not matched to a gene: 7. The CDR3 extends over 16 amino acids. The DNA for the CDR3 is TGTGCCAGCAGATACGCTGGACTAGCGGGAACCGGGGAGCTGTTTTTT. It codes for CASRYAGLAGTGELFF.

This clonotype was picked up many times. The DNA of the CDR3 is TGTGCCAGCAGCTTCTTAGGCCTCTCCCTCACCTACGAGCAGTACTTC. Translated, it gives CASSFLGLSLTYEQYF. The chain recombines TRBV5-5 with TRBJ2-7, with unresolved D. The germline V and J ends were trimmed by 2 bases and 2 bases, with 17 bases remaining between them. This CDR3 is 16 amino acids long. CDR1 and CDR2 from the germline V gene are SGHKS and YYEKEE (reference sequence).

This clonotype was picked up many times. The DNA of the CDR3 is TGCGCCAGCAGGGGGCGGAGTCTTATAGAGACCCAGTACTTC. Protein product: CASRGRSLIETQYF. V gene TRBV5-1 combines with J gene TRBJ2-5; a weak D match, TRBD1 (5 bases). Between the trimmed V and J ends, which lost 5 bases and 4 bases, there was a span of 15 bases. Germline V gene sequence: CDR1 SGHRS, CDR2 YFSETQ. The CDR3 runs 14 residues.

CDR3 nucleotides: TGTGCCAGCAGCTTAGAAGGGGGCCCAGATACGCAGTATTTT. The encoded protein is CASSLEGGPDTQYF. The V call is TRBV7-9, the J call TRBJ2-3, with 7 bases lining up with TRBD1. V lost 1 base to trimming and J lost 4 bases; unmatched junction nucleotides: 2. CDR3 length equals 14 residues. CDR1 and CDR2 from the germline V gene are SEHNR and FQNEAQ (reference sequence).